The T cell receptor (beta chain) under discussion was sequenced for a study of T cells after yellow fever vaccination. Via MiXCR, TCRdb re-called the 5' RACE reads, giving one row per CDR3 protein. The sample includes hundreds of thousands of distinct CDR3 sequences, about 13% of them seen just once. Germline loops: CDR1 SEHNR, CDR2 FQNEAQ (reference sequence). The CDR3 consists of 13 residues. Trimming removed 5 bases from V and 8 bases from J, with 13 bases in between. This clonotype came up a few times. The specimen was PBMCs, collected on the day of the yellow fever booster vaccination. The chain carries TRBV7-9 and TRBJ1-5, with D possibly being TRBD1 (5 bases). This sequence was found in a young man who received the YFV17D yellow fever vaccine. The CDR3 region is CASSTEGEKPQHF. For the CDR3, the DNA is TGTGCCAGCAGCACCGAAGGGGAGAAGCCCCAGCATTTT.